A selection of T cell receptor beta chains follows, all from one sample in a study of tumor and adjacent non-tumor tissue in lung cancer. TCRdb fed the multiplex PCR reads into MiXCR, producing one record per CDR3 protein. The table records 110,000 or so distinct CDR3 sequences, around 75% of them present only once. The material sequenced was lung tumor tissue. All receptors come from a woman in her sixties or seventies with non-small cell lung cancer. CDR3s include the opening cysteine and the closing phenylalanine or tryptophan. Fields, in order: D gene, V gene, J gene, clone size, CDR3 DNA, CDR3 protein. The D gene is left open where the match is weak. Size is omitted from some rows. Given values are once, few, many or a class for expanded clones.

.	TRBV6-1	TRBJ1-2	.	TGTACCAGCAGTGCAGACACGGACTATGGCTACACCTTC	CTSSADTDYGYTF
.	TRBV29-1	TRBJ2-6	.	TGCAACGTTGTTTCCTCTGGGGTCAACGTCCTGACTTTC	CNVVSSGVNVLTF
TRBD1	TRBV6-6	TRBJ1-4	many	TGTGCCAGCAGACAGACAGGGAGGGGTGAAAAACTGTTTTTT	CASRQTGRGEKLFF
TRBD1	TRBV6-1	TRBJ1-2	many	TGTGCCAGCAGTGAAAGTAAGACAGGGCCTTATGGCTACACCTTC	CASSESKTGPYGYTF
TRBD1	TRBV5-1	TRBJ2-5	.	TGCGCCAGCAGCTTGGGGAGGACAGGGGTCGAGACCCAGTACTTC	CASSLGRTGVETQYF
TRBD2	TRBV11-2	TRBJ2-3	.	TGTGCCAGCAGCCGGGACTACAATGATACGCAGTATTTT	CASSRDYNDTQYF
TRBD2	TRBV6-2/TRBV6-3	TRBJ2-7	once	TGTGCCAGGAGATCTGGGACTAGCCAGACCGAGCAGTACTTC	CARRSGTSQTEQYF
.	TRBV11-2	TRBJ2-7	.	TGTGCCAGCAGCCAGGGGACGAATAGCCAGTACTTC	CASSQGTNSQYF
.	TRBV29-1	TRBJ2-1	.	TGTAGCGTTGAAGGTCTGGACCCCCTATCCTACAATGAGCAGTTCTTC	CSVEGLDPLSYNEQFF
.	TRBV6-2/TRBV6-3	TRBJ1-2	.	TGTGCCAGCAGTCACCTCATGTTTGGCTACACCTTC	CASSHLMFGYTF
TRBD1	TRBV11-3	TRBJ2-1	.	TGTGCCAGCCGCTTGGGACAGTCGGTCTACAATGAGCAGTTCTTC	CASRLGQSVYNEQFF
.	TRBV11-3	TRBJ2-3	.	TGTGCCAACAGCTTCTGGACAGATACACAGTATTTT	CANSFWTDTQYF
TRBD1	TRBV29-1	TRBJ1-1	.	TGCAGCCTTAGTCCCAATGGGACAGGGTTTGATGCTTTCTTT	CSLSPNGTGFDAFF
TRBD1	TRBV11-2	TRBJ2-5	.	TGTGCCAGCAGCCTAGGGACAGTCCAAGAGACCAAGTACTTT	CASSLGTVQETKYF
TRBD1	TRBV12-3/TRBV12-4	TRBJ2-1	.	TGTACCAGCAGTTTCGAGGCAGGGGGTCTCGGTGAGCAGTTCTTC	CTSSFEAGGLGEQFF
.	TRBV30	TRBJ1-3	many	TGTGCCTGGATCCCGGCTCAGGGAGCAGTTCTGGGGGGAAACACCATATATTTT	CAWIPAQGAVLGGNTIYF
.	TRBV6-1	TRBJ2-5	.	TGTGCCAGCAGTGGGAATCGGTTCGGGGGCCCACCAGAGACCCAGTACTTC	CASSGNRFGGPPETQYF
TRBD1	TRBV11-1	TRBJ2-1	.	TGTGCCAACAGCCTATTGGGGACAGGTTTCAATGAGCAGATCTTC	CANSLLGTGFNEQIF
TRBD1	TRBV11-2	TRBJ2-3	.	TGTCCCAGCAGCCGGACAGGGGGGACCGCAGATACGCAGTATTTT	CPSSRTGGTADTQYF
.	TRBV28	TRBJ2-7	.	TGTGCCAGCACTTTATGGCCAGAGCAATACTTC	CASTLWPEQYF
.	TRBV5-1	TRBJ2-3	many	TGCGCCAGCAGCTTCAACAGCCACACAGATACGCAGTATTTT	CASSFNSHTDTQYF
.	TRBV4-2	TRBJ1-1	.	TGTGCCATCAGCCAAGAAAGGAGGGGCTCCCTCGGTGAAGCTTTCTTT	CAISQERRGSLGEAFF
TRBD1	TRBV4-3	TRBJ2-4	.	TGCGCCAGTAACCCACAGGGGGTCGGCAAAAACATTCAGTACTTC	CASNPQGVGKNIQYF
.	TRBV6-1	TRBJ1-5	.	TGTGCCAGCAGAAGCCACAGGGACGCTCAACCCCAACATTTT	CASRSHRDAQPQHF
.	TRBV11-2	TRBJ1-5	.	TGTGCCAGCAGCTCCGAAGGTTTTCAGTCCCAGCATTTT	CASSSEGFQSQHF
.	TRBV11-2	TRBJ2-2	.	TGTGCCAGCAGTCCCCGTGGAGACGGGGAGCCGTTTTTT	CASSPRGDGEPFF
.	TRBV11-3	TRBJ1-1	.	TGTGTCAGCAGCCCCCGGGACGGACAATTGAGAATTGAACCTTTCTTT	CVSSPRDGQLRIEPFF
.	TRBV7-2	TRBJ2-1	.	TGTGCCAGCAGCCGAAAGGACTCGGCCTTCGTGTCCCATGAGCAGTTCTTC	CASSRKDSAFVSHEQFF
TRBD1	TRBV6-2/TRBV6-3	TRBJ2-5	once	TGTGCCAGTAGTTACCCGGATGGGGACAGGGGACGGGAGACCCAGTACTTC	CASSYPDGDRGRETQYF